The present TCR beta chain was sequenced within a study of beta chain features in type 1 diabetes. Whole-study findings and limits: Type 1 diabetes patients had moderately but significantly shorter TCRB CDR3s in all four CD4+ subsets. Cells with high TCR expression could be over-represented by cDNA sequencing.

This clone showed up just a few times. Antigen unknown. Germline V gene data show CDR1 as SGHRS and CDR2 as YFSETQ. This CDR3 has 17 amino acids. V was clipped by 5 bases and J by 2 bases; unmatched bases: 14. Sequenced material consisted of expressed TCRB transcripts (all of the isolated RNA was reverse transcribed). About 3.57 million reads were obtained on average from naive, central memory and regulatory T cell samples. TCRdb's table, derived via immunoSEQ multiplex PCR, lists solely in-frame clones and lacks some. The top ten clones hold roughly 0.017% of a sample with under 450,000 clones, around 16% of them seen once.

The sample taken for sequencing was naive CD4+ T cells from blood. This receptor was obtained from a woman between 18 and 29 years old in good health. This sequence joins TRBV5-1 and TRBJ2-7, with 9 bases aligning to TRBD2. The CDR3 loop reads CASRVAGEPSGAYEQYF. CDR3 in DNA: TGCGCCAGCAGGGTAGCGGGAGAGCCCAGTGGAGCCTACGAGCAGTACTTC.